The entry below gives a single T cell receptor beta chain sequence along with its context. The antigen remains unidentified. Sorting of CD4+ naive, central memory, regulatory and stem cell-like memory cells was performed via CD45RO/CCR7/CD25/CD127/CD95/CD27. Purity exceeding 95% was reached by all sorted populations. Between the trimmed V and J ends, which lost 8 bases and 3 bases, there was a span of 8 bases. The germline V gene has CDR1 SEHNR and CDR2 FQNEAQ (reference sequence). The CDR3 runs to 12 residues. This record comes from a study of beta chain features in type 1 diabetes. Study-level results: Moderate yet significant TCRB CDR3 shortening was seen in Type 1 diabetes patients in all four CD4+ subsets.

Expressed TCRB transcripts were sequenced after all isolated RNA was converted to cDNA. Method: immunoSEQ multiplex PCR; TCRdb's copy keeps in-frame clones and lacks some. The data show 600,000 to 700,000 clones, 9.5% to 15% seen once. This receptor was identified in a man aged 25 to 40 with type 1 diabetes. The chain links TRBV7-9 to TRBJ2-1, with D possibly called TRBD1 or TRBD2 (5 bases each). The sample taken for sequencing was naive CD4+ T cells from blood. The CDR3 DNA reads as TGTGCCAGCGGGACCGTCTACAATGAGCAGTTCTTC. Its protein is CASGTVYNEQFF.